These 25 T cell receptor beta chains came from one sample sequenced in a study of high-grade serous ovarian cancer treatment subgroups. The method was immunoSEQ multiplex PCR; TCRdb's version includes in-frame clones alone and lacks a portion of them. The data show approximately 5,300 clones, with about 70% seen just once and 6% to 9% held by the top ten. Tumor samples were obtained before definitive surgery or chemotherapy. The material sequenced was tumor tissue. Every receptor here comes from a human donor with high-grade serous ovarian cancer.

CDR3 in DNA: TGCGCCAGCAGCCTCCGTCCGGGACAGGGAAACATTCAGTACTTC. Its protein product is CASSLRPGQGNIQYF. The chain employs TRBV4-3 and TRBJ2-4; 9 nucleotides match TRBD1. After removal of 4 bases from V and 6 bases from J, the junction contained 7 bases not matched to a gene. The germline gives CDR1 LGHNA, CDR2 YSLEER. The CDR3 covers 15 residues.

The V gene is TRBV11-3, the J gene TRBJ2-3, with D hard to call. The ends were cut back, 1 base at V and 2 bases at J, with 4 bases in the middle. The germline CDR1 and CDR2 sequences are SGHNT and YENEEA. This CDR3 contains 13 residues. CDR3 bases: TGTGCCAGCAGCTTAGGTATCACAGATACGCAGTATTTT. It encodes CASSLGITDTQYF.

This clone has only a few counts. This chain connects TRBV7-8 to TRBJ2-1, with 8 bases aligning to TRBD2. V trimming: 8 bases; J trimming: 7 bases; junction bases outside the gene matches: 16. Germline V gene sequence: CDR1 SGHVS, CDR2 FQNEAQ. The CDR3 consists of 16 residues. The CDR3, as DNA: TGTGCCAGCCTACCGGCTGTGGCGGGGGGAATGAATGAGCAGTTCTTC. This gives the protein CASLPAVAGGMNEQFF.

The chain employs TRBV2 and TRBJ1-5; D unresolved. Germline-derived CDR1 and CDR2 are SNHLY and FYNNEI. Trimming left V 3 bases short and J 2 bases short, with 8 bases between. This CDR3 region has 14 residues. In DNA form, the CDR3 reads TGTGCCAGCAGTGATTTTGGGGGCAATCAGCCCCAGCATTTT. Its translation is CASSDFGGNQPQHF.

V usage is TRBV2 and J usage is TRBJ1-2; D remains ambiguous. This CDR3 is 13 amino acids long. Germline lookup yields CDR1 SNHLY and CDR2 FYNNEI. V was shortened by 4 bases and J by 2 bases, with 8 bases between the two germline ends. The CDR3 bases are TGTGCCAGCAGTGGGACGGACAACTATGGCTACACCTTC. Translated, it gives CASSGTDNYGYTF.

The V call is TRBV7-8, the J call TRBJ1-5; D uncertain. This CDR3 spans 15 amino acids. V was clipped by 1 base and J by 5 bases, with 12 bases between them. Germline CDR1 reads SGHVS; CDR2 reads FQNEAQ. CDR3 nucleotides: TGTGCCAGCAGCTTAGAGGGAACCTATTATCAGCCCCAGCATTTT. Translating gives CASSLEGTYYQPQHF.

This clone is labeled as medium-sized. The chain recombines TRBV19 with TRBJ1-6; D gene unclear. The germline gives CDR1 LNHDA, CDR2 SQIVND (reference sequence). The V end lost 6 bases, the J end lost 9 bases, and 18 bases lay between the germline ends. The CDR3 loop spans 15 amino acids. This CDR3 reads CASRPSGVGISPLHF. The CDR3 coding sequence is TGTGCCAGTAGACCCTCGGGAGTGGGGATTTCACCCCTCCACTTT.

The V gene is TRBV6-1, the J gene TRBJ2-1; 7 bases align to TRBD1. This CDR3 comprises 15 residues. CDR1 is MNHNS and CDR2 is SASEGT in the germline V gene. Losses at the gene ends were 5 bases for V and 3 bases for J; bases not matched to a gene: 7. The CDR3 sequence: CASSRSGTDYNEQFF. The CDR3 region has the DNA TGTGCCAGCAGTAGATCCGGGACAGACTACAATGAGCAGTTCTTC.

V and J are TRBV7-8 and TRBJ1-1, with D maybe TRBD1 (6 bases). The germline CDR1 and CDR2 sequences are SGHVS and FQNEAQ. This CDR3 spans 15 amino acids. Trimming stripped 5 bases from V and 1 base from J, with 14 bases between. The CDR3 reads CASSPRTAWNTEAFF. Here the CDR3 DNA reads TGTGCCAGCAGCCCCAGGACAGCCTGGAACACTGAAGCTTTCTTT.

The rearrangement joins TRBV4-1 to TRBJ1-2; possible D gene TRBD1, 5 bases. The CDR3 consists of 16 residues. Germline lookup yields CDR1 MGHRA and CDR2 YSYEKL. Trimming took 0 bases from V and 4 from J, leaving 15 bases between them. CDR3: CASSQELGVIIYGYTF. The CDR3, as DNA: TGCGCCAGCAGCCAAGAATTGGGGGTCATCATCTATGGCTACACCTTC.

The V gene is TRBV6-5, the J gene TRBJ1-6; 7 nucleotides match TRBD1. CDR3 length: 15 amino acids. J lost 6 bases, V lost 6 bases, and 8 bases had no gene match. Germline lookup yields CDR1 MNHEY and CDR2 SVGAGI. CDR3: CASRKGQLFNSPLHF. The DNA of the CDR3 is TGTGCCAGCAGGAAGGGACAGCTATTTAATTCACCCCTCCACTTT.

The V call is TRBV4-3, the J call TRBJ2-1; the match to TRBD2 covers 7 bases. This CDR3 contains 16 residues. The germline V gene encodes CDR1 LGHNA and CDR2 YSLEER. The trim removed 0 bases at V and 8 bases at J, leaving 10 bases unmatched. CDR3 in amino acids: CASSQDWGGAGDEQFF. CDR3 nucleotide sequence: TGCGCCAGCAGCCAAGATTGGGGCGGGGCGGGGGATGAGCAGTTCTTC.

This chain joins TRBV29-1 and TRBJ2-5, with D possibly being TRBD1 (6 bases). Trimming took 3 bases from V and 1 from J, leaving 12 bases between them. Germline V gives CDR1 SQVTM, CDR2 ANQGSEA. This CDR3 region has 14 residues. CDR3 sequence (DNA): TGCAGCGTTGAGGGGCAGGGGACCCAAGAGACCCAGTACTTC. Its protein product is CSVEGQGTQETQYF.

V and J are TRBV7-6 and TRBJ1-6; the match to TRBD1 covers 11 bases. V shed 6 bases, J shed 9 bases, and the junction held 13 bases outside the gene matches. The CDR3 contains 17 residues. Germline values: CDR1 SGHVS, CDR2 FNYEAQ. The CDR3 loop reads CASSLRVPGQGGSPLHF. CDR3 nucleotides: TGTGCCAGCAGTTTACGGGTTCCGGGACAGGGGGGTTCACCCCTCCACTTT.

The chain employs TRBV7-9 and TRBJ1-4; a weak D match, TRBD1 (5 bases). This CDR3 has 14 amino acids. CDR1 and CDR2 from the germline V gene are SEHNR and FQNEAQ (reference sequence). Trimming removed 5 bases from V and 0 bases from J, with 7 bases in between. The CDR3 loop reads CASSPGATNEKLFF. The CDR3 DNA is TGTGCCAGCAGCCCGGGGGCAACTAATGAAAAACTGTTTTTT.

Here the CDR3 reads CASSFRTLTGELFF. In nucleotides, the CDR3 is TGTGCCAGCAGCTTTCGGACTCTAACCGGGGAGCTGTTTTTT. This chain uses TRBV7-9 with TRBJ2-2, with D possibly matching TRBD2 (5 bases). Trimming left V 3 bases short and J 5 bases short, with 10 bases between. The CDR3 totals 14 residues. Germline V CDR1 and CDR2: SEHNR, FQNEAQ (reference sequence).

Here the CDR3 reads CASNGQGLDQPQHF. CDR3 sequence (DNA): TGTGCCAGCAACGGACAGGGGTTGGATCAGCCCCAGCATTTT. The chain carries TRBV2 and TRBJ1-5; 9 bases align to TRBD1. The CDR3 extends over 14 amino acids. In germline, CDR1 is SNHLY, CDR2 FYNNEI. The V and J ends lost 7 bases and 5 bases, in that order; junction bases with no gene match: 6. The variable domain in full, with the rest retrieved from reference TRBV2 and TRBJ1-5, is EPEVTQTPSHQVTQMGQEVILRCVPISNHLYFYWYRQILGQKVEFLVSFYNNEISEKSEIFDDQFSVERPDGSNFTLKIRSTKLEDSAMYFCASNGQGLDQPQHFGDGTRLSIL.

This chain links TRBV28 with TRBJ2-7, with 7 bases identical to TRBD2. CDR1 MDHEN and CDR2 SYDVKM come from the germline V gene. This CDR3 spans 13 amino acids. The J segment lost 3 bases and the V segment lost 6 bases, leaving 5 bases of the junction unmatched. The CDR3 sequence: CASRKGLHYEQYF. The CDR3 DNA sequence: TGTGCCAGCAGGAAGGGACTACACTACGAGCAGTACTTC.

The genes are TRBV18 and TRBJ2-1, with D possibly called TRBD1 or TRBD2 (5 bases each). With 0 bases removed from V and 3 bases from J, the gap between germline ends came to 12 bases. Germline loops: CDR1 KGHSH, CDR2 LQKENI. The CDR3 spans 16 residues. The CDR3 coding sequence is TGTGCCAGCTCACCACCTGCCGGGGCGCTCTACAATGAGCAGTTCTTC. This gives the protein CASSPPAGALYNEQFF.

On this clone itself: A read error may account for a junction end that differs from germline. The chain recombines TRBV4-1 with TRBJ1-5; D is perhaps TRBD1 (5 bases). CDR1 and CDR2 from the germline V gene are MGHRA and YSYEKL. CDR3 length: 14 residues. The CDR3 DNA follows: TGTGCCAGCAGCCAAGATTATGGGGCAGGGATGAGGCATTTT. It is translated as CASSQDYGAGMRHF.

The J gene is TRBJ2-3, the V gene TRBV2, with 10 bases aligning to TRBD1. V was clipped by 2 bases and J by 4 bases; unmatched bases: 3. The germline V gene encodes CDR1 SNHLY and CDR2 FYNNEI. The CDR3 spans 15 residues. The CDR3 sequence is CASSEQGQGSDTQYF. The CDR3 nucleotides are TGTGCCAGCAGTGAACAGGGACAGGGGTCAGATACGCAGTATTTT.

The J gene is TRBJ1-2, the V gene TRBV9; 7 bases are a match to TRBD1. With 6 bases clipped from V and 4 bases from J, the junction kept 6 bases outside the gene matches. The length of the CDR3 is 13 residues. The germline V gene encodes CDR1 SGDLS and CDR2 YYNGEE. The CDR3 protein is CASTGDSPYGYTF. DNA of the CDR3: TGTGCCAGCACCGGGGACAGCCCCTATGGCTACACCTTC.

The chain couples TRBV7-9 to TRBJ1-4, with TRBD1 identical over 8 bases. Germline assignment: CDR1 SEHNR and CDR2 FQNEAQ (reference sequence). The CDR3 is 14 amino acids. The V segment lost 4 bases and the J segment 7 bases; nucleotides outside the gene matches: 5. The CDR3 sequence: CASSSRGRGEKLFF. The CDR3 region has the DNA TGTGCCAGCAGCTCCAGGGGGCGCGGTGAAAAACTGTTTTTT.

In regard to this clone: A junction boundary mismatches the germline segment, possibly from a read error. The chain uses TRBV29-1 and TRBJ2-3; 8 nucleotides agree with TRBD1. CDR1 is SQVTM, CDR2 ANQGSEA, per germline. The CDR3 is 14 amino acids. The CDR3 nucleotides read TGCAGCGTTACCCCCGGACAGGGCCCCAGGACGCACTATTTT. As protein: CSVTPGQGPRTHYF.

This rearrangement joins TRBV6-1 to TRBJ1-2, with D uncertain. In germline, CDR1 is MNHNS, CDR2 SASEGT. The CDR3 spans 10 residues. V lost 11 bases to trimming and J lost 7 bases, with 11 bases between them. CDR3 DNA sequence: TGTGCCTCCAGATCTCTTGGCTACACCTTC. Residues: CASRSLGYTF.